A selection of T cell receptor beta chains follows, all from one sample in a study of shared clonotypes between healthy human individuals. Libraries were prepared by immunoSEQ multiplex PCR; TCRdb keeps only in-frame clonotypes and omits some of them. Altogether about 460,000 clones are present, 60% to 80% being singletons, with the ten largest covering more than 10%. The sequencing sample was made of PBMCs. Receptors were obtained from a woman aged 35 to 49 in good health. Some clones in this sample may be carry-over from other donors' samples. The conserved cysteine and the conserved F or W are not part of the CDR3 here. D genes are given only for firm matches. Rows give clone size only sometimes, using once, few, many, or a class for an expanded clone.

clone_size d_call j_call v_call cdr3_aa
- TRBD2 TRBJ2-1 TRBV2 ASRTSGRKF
many TRBD2 TRBJ2-5 TRBV7-2 ASSFLAGGPGGQY
medium-sized - TRBJ1-5 TRBV7-9 ASSFSRSGSNQPQH
- - TRBJ1-4 TRBV28 ASSLGQRNEKLF
- - TRBJ2-6 TRBV30 AWGQSGANVLT
many - TRBJ2-1 TRBV7-3 ASSLTGSNEQF
- - TRBJ1-5 TRBV19 ASSIGVGGWGNQPQH
- - TRBJ2-1 TRBV10-3 AISGRTEDEQF
- - TRBJ1-5 TRBV4-1 ASSQEVTGAVSNQPQH
- TRBD1 TRBJ1-2 TRBV9 ASSARTGSFYGGYT
many TRBD1 TRBJ1-2 TRBV29-1 SADRGLRGYT
- - TRBJ2-7 TRBV7-9 ASSLARASGRGSYEQY
- TRBD2 TRBJ2-7 TRBV28 ASRGSGRLYEQY
- - TRBJ1-4 TRBV4-2 ASSQVLAPEPEEDEKLF
- TRBD1 TRBJ2-4 TRBV5-8 ASSLWTGVAKNIQY
- TRBD2 TRBJ2-1 TRBV10-1 ASSEGTSGSCSYNEQF
- - TRBJ2-1 TRBV4-3 ASSQETLGNNEQF
- TRBD1 TRBJ2-2 TRBV7-3 ASRPTGYTGELF
few - TRBJ2-7 TRBV7-9 ASSGDYEQY
- - TRBJ2-1 TRBV2 ASLFRGVNEQF
- - TRBJ2-3 TRBV6-6 ASTEEGGTDTQY
- - TRBJ2-2 TRBV30 VSPAMWGNTGELF
- - TRBJ1-1 TRBV7-9 ASSQSPENLEAF
few - TRBJ1-2 TRBV11-2 ASSLGGSAGYGYT
- - TRBJ1-5 TRBV6-1 ASSEGLQGFQPQH
- - TRBJ1-5 TRBV28 ATGPVPQPQH
many - TRBJ2-7 TRBV2 ASSEARRVTSYEQY
- - TRBJ1-4 TRBV19 ASNLQQHGGEKLF
- TRBD2 TRBJ2-1 TRBV2 ASLSGRATDEQF
once TRBD2 TRBJ2-3 TRBV9 ASSVEPRTSGRGTDTQY
- - TRBJ2-7 TRBV4-2 ASSPRGMGSTY
- - TRBJ2-3 TRBV5-1 ASSLEEVGTDTQY
many - TRBJ2-2 TRBV14 ASSQDPGYGTGELF
- - TRBJ2-4 TRBV5-6 ASSDLAKNIQY
- - TRBJ1-5 TRBV5-5 ASSLTLQGNQPQH
- TRBD2 TRBJ2-1 TRBV2 ASSAGRGPRDEQF
- TRBD2 TRBJ2-7 TRBV28 ASSPALAGDYEQY
- - TRBJ1-5 TRBV5-8 ASSYRRSGPQPQH
- - TRBJ2-7 TRBV18 ASSLDSSYEQY
- TRBD1 TRBJ1-1 TRBV19 ASRFTGGMNTEAF
few - TRBJ2-7 TRBV11-1 ASSPARQSSYEQY
- TRBD2 TRBJ2-5 TRBV28 ASSPGLAIQTQY
- - TRBJ1-1 TRBV10-3 AISLGTFDTEAF
- TRBD1 TRBJ2-7 TRBV28 ASKGTGGHEQY
- TRBD2 TRBJ2-7 TRBV18 ASSPGVRGTIYEQY
- TRBD1 TRBJ1-1 TRBV6-6 ASSYDGQGGTEAF
- - TRBJ1-4 TRBV18 ASSQTGALIREKLF
- - TRBJ1-1 TRBV6-5 ASRYRVRAEAF
few - TRBJ1-6 TRBV30 AWTGIDNSPLH
- - TRBJ1-2 TRBV19 ASSIPGLYT
- TRBD2 TRBJ2-7 TRBV7-9 ASSPGLGGVDEQY
many - TRBJ2-7 TRBV27 ASSPLTRPPYEQY
- - TRBJ2-1 TRBV4-2 ASSQDDNEQF
large TRBD1 TRBJ2-2 TRBV2 ASSGTGVGLTGELF
- TRBD2 TRBJ2-7 TRBV11-1 ASSLALSGSYEQY
once TRBD2 TRBJ2-7 TRBV18 ASSPQLAGGKYEQY
- TRBD1 TRBJ2-2 TRBV30 AWSPGQGSGELF
many - TRBJ1-2 TRBV28 ASSFHGANYGYT
- TRBD1 TRBJ1-2 TRBV29-1 SAGDRGFGYT
- - TRBJ1-3 TRBV5-6 ASSWEEGDAGNTIY